Below are 19 T cell receptor beta chains sequenced from a single sample in a study of cytomegalovirus exposure and HLA in healthy donors. The PCR had 60 Vbeta and 13 Jbeta primers. TCRdb's copy holds only in-frame clones and misses some; the assay was immunoSEQ multiplex PCR. The sample consists of 140,000 or so clones, around 84% of them appearing once. Sequences were obtained from PBMCs. Receptors were obtained from a boy aged 2 to 9 in good health and CMV-seronegative.

This chain connects TRBV7-6 to TRBJ1-5, with TRBD1 matching over 7 bases. The V gene end was trimmed by 8 bases and the J gene end by 0 bases; junction bases not matched to a gene: 7. Germline assignment: CDR1 SGHVS and CDR2 FNYEAQ. This CDR3 has 15 amino acids. Here the CDR3 reads CASWGQSYSNQPQHF. CDR3 sequence (DNA): TGTGCCAGCTGGGGACAGAGTTATAGCAATCAGCCCCAGCATTTT.

The chain couples TRBV27 to TRBJ2-7; D perhaps matches TRBD2 (5 bases). The V end lost 0 bases, the J end lost 5 bases, and 8 bases lay between the germline ends. Germline V CDR1 and CDR2: MNHEY, SMNVEV (reference sequence). This CDR3 region has 13 residues. The CDR3 nucleotides read TGTGCCAGCAGTTTATCGGGGAGCCACGAGCAGTACTTC. It specifies CASSLSGSHEQYF.

This clone is a singleton in its sample. The chain is built from TRBV6-1 and TRBJ1-5; 10 bases are shared with TRBD1. Germline V gives CDR1 MNHNS, CDR2 SASEGT. V trimming: 2 bases; J trimming: 1 base; junction bases outside the gene matches: 2. The CDR3 is 16 residues long. CDR3 amino acids: CASSESTGGSNQPQHF. In DNA form, the CDR3 reads TGTGCCAGCAGTGAATCGACAGGGGGCAGCAATCAGCCCCAGCATTTT.

This clone was detected once. The chain has TRBV9 and TRBJ1-2; TRBD1 matches at 8 bases. The CDR3 totals 16 residues. Germline V gene sequence: CDR1 SGDLS, CDR2 YYNGEE. The V and J ends lost 2 bases and 4 bases, in that order; junction bases with no gene match: 10. DNA for the CDR3: TGTGCCAGCAGCGTCCACGGGACAGGAAGCGGCTATGGCTACACCTTC. It is translated as CASSVHGTGSGYGYTF. The full variable domain, in which reference TRBV9 and TRBJ1-2 provide the parts outside the CDR3, is DSGVTQTPKHLITATGQRVTLRCSPRSGDLSVYWYQQSLDQGLQFLIQYYNGEERAKGNILERFSAQQFPDLHSELNLSSLELGDSALYFCASSVHGTGSGYGYTFGSGTRLTVV.

The chain links TRBV27 to TRBJ2-3; 11 positions match TRBD2. V shed 2 bases and J 5 bases; nucleotides not matched to a gene: 0. Germline V lookup: CDR1 MNHEY, CDR2 SMNVEV (reference sequence). The CDR3 is 14 amino acids. The CDR3 is CASSLGLAGDTQYF. In nucleotides, the CDR3 is TGTGCCAGCAGTTTAGGACTAGCGGGAGATACGCAGTATTTT.

The chain couples TRBV11-1 to TRBJ2-7; 9 nucleotides agree with TRBD1. Germline-derived CDR1 and CDR2 are SGHAT and FQDESV (reference sequence). The CDR3 has 17 residues. V dropped 0 bases and J dropped 1; count of bases not matched to a gene: 7. The CDR3 DNA reads TGTGCCAGCAGCTTAGCGCACGGGACAGGGAGTTCCTACGAGCAGTACTTC. Amino acid sequence: CASSLAHGTGSSYEQYF.

The chain joins TRBV6-1 to TRBJ2-7, with D possibly TRBD2 on 6 matching bases. Trimming pared 2 bases from V and 6 bases from J, leaving 14 bases between. This CDR3 region has 14 residues. From germline, CDR1 is MNHNS and CDR2 SASEGT. DNA of the CDR3: TGTGCCAGCAGTGAACTTTTCCAGGGAGGCGAGCAGTACTTC. Its protein is CASSELFQGGEQYF.

The chain employs TRBV21-1 and TRBJ1-1; the table names TRBD1, a call not compared with the DNA. TRBV21-1 is labeled a pseudogene. CDR3 length: 15 amino acids. CDR3 residues: CASSEETGGWTEAFF. Here the CDR3 DNA reads TGTGCCAGCAGCGAGGAAACAGGGGGCTGGACTGAAGCTTTCTTT.

The V call is TRBV10-3, the J call TRBJ2-4, with a weak D call TRBD2 (6 bases). The CDR3 covers 19 residues. The germline gives CDR1 ENHRY, CDR2 SYGVKD. The ends were cut back, 3 bases at V and 0 bases at J, with 21 bases in the middle. For the CDR3, the DNA is TGTGCCATCAGTGAATTTCCCTTGGCGGGCGGGGTAGCCAAAAACATTCAGTACTTC. Its protein is CAISEFPLAGGVAKNIQYF.

The chain couples TRBV9 to TRBJ2-3, with TRBD2 matching over 11 bases. CDR1 SGDLS and CDR2 YYNGEE come from the germline V gene. V lost 0 bases and J lost 4; bases outside the gene matches: 4. This CDR3 has 16 amino acids. DNA for the CDR3: TGTGCCAGCAGCGTAGCTAGCGGGGGGATTGCAGATACGCAGTATTTT. Protein sequence: CASSVASGGIADTQYF.

The V gene is TRBV7-2, the J gene TRBJ1-3; no clear D. Germline CDR1 reads SGHTA; CDR2 reads FQGNSA. The CDR3 extends over 15 amino acids. The V gene lost 7 bases and the J gene lost 2 bases, with 15 bases spanning the gap. CDR3 coding DNA: TGTGCCAGCATCGAGGGCCGGGAGGCTGGAAACACCATATATTTT. Its protein product is CASIEGREAGNTIYF.

V is TRBV25-1 and J is TRBJ1-1; D gene uncertain. The CDR3 is 18 amino acids. Germline V CDR1 and CDR2: MGHDK, SYGVNS. Trimming left V 1 base short and J 3 bases short, with 21 bases between. Here the CDR3 reads CASSEWRGSGREHTEAFF. In nucleotides, the CDR3 is TGTGCCAGCAGTGAATGGCGAGGAAGCGGTCGGGAACACACTGAAGCTTTCTTT.

The CDR3 is CASSPRTGAGNTIYF. In DNA, the CDR3 is TGCGCCAGCAGCCCCCGGACAGGGGCTGGAAACACCATATATTTT. V usage is TRBV4-1 and J usage is TRBJ1-3; 9 bases are shared with TRBD1. Germline CDR1 and CDR2: MGHRA and YSYEKL. CDR3 length: 15 amino acids. With 4 bases clipped from V and 2 bases from J, the junction kept 3 bases outside the gene matches.

V gene TRBV2 combines with J gene TRBJ2-3; D is ambiguous. Trimming removed 10 bases at V and 4 bases at J, with 12 bases between. The CDR3 extends over 12 amino acids. CDR1 is SNHLY and CDR2 is FYNNEI in the germline V gene. The chain's CDR3 is CATAPRADTQYF. CDR3 DNA sequence: TGTGCCACTGCCCCACGGGCAGATACGCAGTATTTT.

The rearrangement uses TRBV7-3 and TRBJ2-5; D uncertain. This CDR3 spans 14 amino acids. Germline V CDR1 and CDR2: SGHTA, FQGTGA. V was pared by 1 base and J by 4 bases, with 10 bases between. CDR3 in amino acids: CASSLNGPGETQYF. CDR3 nucleotide sequence: TGTGCCAGCAGCTTAAACGGCCCGGGAGAGACCCAGTACTTC.

V usage is TRBV5-4 and J usage is TRBJ2-7; 9 positions match TRBD1. This CDR3 is built from 14 residues. The V segment lost 7 bases and the J segment 3 bases; nucleotides outside the gene matches: 8. Germline assignment: CDR1 SGHNT and CDR2 YYREEE (reference sequence). The CDR3 DNA sequence: TGTGCCAGCGTCCCCGGGACAGGGAACTACGAGCAGTACTTC. It is translated as CASVPGTGNYEQYF.

In DNA form, the CDR3 reads TGTGCCAGCAGCCGACAGAGCAATCAGCCCCAGCATTTT. Residues: CASSRQSNQPQHF. The chain uses TRBV6-6 and TRBJ1-5; D perhaps matches TRBD1 (5 bases). The CDR3 is 13 residues long. Trimming removed 6 bases at V and 1 base at J, with 7 bases between. Per the germline V gene, CDR1 is MNHNY and CDR2 is SVGAGI (reference sequence).

J is TRBJ1-6 and V is TRBV6-6; D remains unclear. Looked up from germline, CDR1 is MNHNY and CDR2 is SVGAGI (reference sequence). The V and J ends lost 2 bases and 9 bases respectively, with 14 bases between them. CDR3 length: 15 residues. The CDR3 DNA sequence: TGTGCCAGCAGTTACGGTCCTACTGGCGGTTCACCCCTCCACTTT. Protein: CASSYGPTGGSPLHF.

The V gene is TRBV7-9, the J gene TRBJ2-1; 7 bases align to TRBD1. V was clipped by 4 bases and J by 5 bases; unmatched bases: 5. This CDR3 has 14 residues. Germline CDR1 and CDR2: SEHNR and FQNEAQ (reference sequence). DNA for the CDR3: TGTGCCAGCAGCTACGGGACAGCACACAATGAGCAGTTCTTC. It codes for CASSYGTAHNEQFF.